This is a list of T cell receptor beta chains from one sample in a study of CD8+ T cells in alopecia areata. Clones were read by immunoSEQ multiplex PCR, and TCRdb kept only the in-frame ones, dropping some. Of about 98,000 clones listed, roughly 47% were seen once; the top ten hold about 0.79%. Sequencing was done on a sample of CD4+ T cells sorted from blood. The receptor source for this set is a human donor with alopecia areata. Both conserved end residues are part of each CDR3. The D gene is left open where the match is weak. Only part of the rows carry a size: once, few, many, or a class if the clone is expanded.

TRBJ1-2 . . TRBV6-5 CASSYSIGRVSGYTF TGTGCCAGCAGTTACTCGATAGGCAGGGTCTCCGGCTACACCTTC
TRBJ1-1 . . TRBV18 CASSATLNTEAFF TGTGCCAGCTCAGCAACCTTGAACACTGAAGCTTTCTTT
TRBJ1-5 . few TRBV29-1 CSASSSNQPQHF TGCAGCGCTTCGTCGTCTAATCAGCCCCAGCATTTT
TRBJ1-2 . . TRBV18 CASSPPKWDYGYTF TGTGCCAGCTCACCACCGAAGTGGGATTATGGCTACACCTTC
TRBJ2-1 . few TRBV15 CATSRGRGGGFNEQFF TGTGCCACCAGCAGAGGACGAGGTGGGGGGTTCAATGAGCAGTTCTTC
TRBJ2-3 TRBD2 few TRBV7-2 CASSLGGGADTQYF TGTGCCAGCAGCTTAGGTGGGGGGGCAGATACGCAGTATTTT
TRBJ2-5 . . TRBV29-1 CSQNQGETQYF TGCAGCCAAAACCAGGGGGAGACCCAGTACTTC
TRBJ2-5 . few TRBV29-1 CSVGVVEETQYF TGCAGCGTTGGGGTCGTAGAAGAGACCCAGTACTTC
TRBJ1-1 . . TRBV5-1 CASSLDGAPYTEAFF TGCGCCAGCAGCTTGGACGGGGCGCCCTACACTGAAGCTTTCTTT
TRBJ2-2 . . TRBV30 CARTAANTGELFF TGTGCCCGGACGGCGGCCAACACCGGGGAGCTGTTTTTT
TRBJ2-3 . . TRBV4-1 CASSQEGTRTDTQYF TGCGCCAGCAGCCAAGAGGGAACCCGCACAGATACGCAGTATTTT
TRBJ2-1 TRBD2 . TRBV5-1 CASSAIAGRSSYNEQFF TGCGCCAGCAGTGCTATAGCGGGGCGAAGCTCCTACAATGAGCAGTTCTTC
TRBJ1-2 . . TRBV18 CASSPLGTLDGYTF TGTGCCAGCTCACCACTTGGTACCTTAGATGGCTACACCTTC
TRBJ2-5 TRBD1 . TRBV5-1 CASQTGTEETQYF TGCGCCAGCCAGACAGGGACGGAGGAGACCCAGTACTTC
TRBJ2-5 . . TRBV2 CASSEEVAETQYF TGTGCCAGCAGTGAAGAGGTAGCGGAGACCCAGTACTTC
TRBJ2-7 . . TRBV28 CASGGRVEQYF TGTGCCAGCGGGGGTCGGGTTGAGCAGTACTTC
TRBJ2-2 . . TRBV4-3 CASSPGLGHTNTGELFF TGCGCCAGCAGCCCAGGTTTAGGACATACGAACACCGGGGAGCTGTTTTTT
TRBJ2-7 TRBD2 few TRBV29-1 CSVEDSGVEQYF TGCAGCGTTGAAGATAGCGGGGTCGAGCAGTACTTC
TRBJ2-5 TRBD1 few TRBV11-2 CASSRQGETETQYF TGTGCCAGCAGCCGACAGGGGGAGACGGAGACCCAGTACTTC
TRBJ2-5 . . TRBV29-1 CSVGARRETQYF TGCAGCGTTGGGGCCCGCCGGGAGACCCAGTACTTC
TRBJ2-7 TRBD1 . TRBV11-3 CASSARTGGFEQYF TGTGCCAGCAGCGCACGGACAGGGGGCTTCGAGCAGTACTTC
TRBJ2-7 . few TRBV29-1 CSYHQDYEQYF TGCAGCTATCATCAGGACTACGAGCAGTACTTC
TRBJ2-7 . . TRBV4-1 CASSPPLRGTYEQYF TGCGCCAGCAGCCCACCTTTAAGGGGGACCTACGAGCAGTACTTC
TRBJ2-5 TRBD2 . TRBV2 CASTPERESETQYF TGTGCCAGCACCCCCGAGCGGGAGTCAGAGACCCAGTACTTC
TRBJ1-1 . . TRBV4-2 CASSQDLLNTEAFF TGTGCCAGCAGCCAAGATCTGCTGAACACTGAAGCTTTCTTT
TRBJ2-6 . few TRBV18 CASSATVSGANVLTF TGTGCCAGCTCTGCGACGGTTTCTGGGGCCAACGTCCTGACTTTC
TRBJ2-5 . . TRBV11-2 CASSVGRLGETQYF TGTGCCAGCAGCGTGGGACGGCTGGGAGAGACCCAGTACTTC
TRBJ2-5 TRBD2 . TRBV30 CAWSVLAGTQYF TGTGCCTGGAGTGTCCTAGCGGGGACCCAGTACTTC
TRBJ2-5 TRBD1 . TRBV2 CASRQDREETQYF TGTGCCAGCAGACAAGACAGGGAAGAGACCCAGTACTTC
TRBJ1-1 . few TRBV29-1 CSVGHRDAEAFF TGCAGCGTTGGACACCGGGACGCTGAAGCTTTCTTT
TRBJ1-1 TRBD1 . TRBV29-1 CSVEVAGQPNTEAFF TGCAGCGTTGAAGTTGCGGGACAGCCTAACACTGAAGCTTTCTTT
TRBJ2-3 . medium-sized TRBV12-5 CASAGRGLSTQYF TGTGCTAGTGCGGGCAGGGGTTTGAGTACGCAGTATTTT
TRBJ2-1 . once TRBV5-1 CASSLALGQGYNEQFF TGCGCCAGCAGCTTGGCTCTGGGGCAAGGATACAATGAGCAGTTCTTC
TRBJ2-1 . . TRBV29-1 CSARRPANEQFF TGCAGCGCCCGAAGACCGGCCAATGAGCAGTTCTTC